The entry below gives a single TCR beta chain sequence along with its context. This sample stems from a study of OX40 agonist ivuxolimab in advanced cancers. The data were produced by immunoSEQ multiplex PCR, yet TCRdb's version contains in-frame clones alone and is incomplete. This repertoire shows just under 85,000 clones, about 81% found once; its top ten account for around 7.5%. This material consisted of CD4+ or CD8+ T cells sorted from blood, taken in a trial of the OX40 agonist ivuxolimab. This receptor was obtained from an adult with an advanced solid tumor such as melanoma, head and neck, liver or kidney cancer.

The CDR3 sequence is CASISPDGLKQFF. CDR3 nucleotide sequence: TGTGCCAGTATATCCCCAGATGGCCTGAAGCAGTTCTTC. The chain employs TRBV19 and TRBJ2-1; no firm D call. V was trimmed by 7 bases and J by 11 bases, leaving 18 bases between them. The CDR3 runs 13 residues. The germline V gene encodes CDR1 LNHDA and CDR2 SQIVND (reference sequence).